This entry lists 3 T cell receptor beta chains sequenced from one sample in a study of CXCR3-negative and CXCR3-positive naive CD8 T cells. Which antigens these TCRs recognize remains unknown. The study's findings and limits: Relative to CXCR3-negative naive cells, CXCR3-positive naive cells had more hydrophobic TRB CDR3s.

UMI-labeled 5' RACE TRB cDNA libraries were prepared from the cells. TCRdb reprocessed the 5' RACE reads and keeps a single row for each CDR3 protein, giving no DNA. This repertoire comprises about 6,700 distinct CDR3 sequences; its ten largest clones make up more than 1%. Specimen: naive CXCR3+ CD8+ T cells from blood. The subset here: CD45RO-CCR7+CD27+CD95- naive CD8+ T cells expressing CXCR3 (TNR3+). The source of these receptors is a human donor in good health. Some clones in this sample may be carry-over from other donors' samples.

Its frequency marks this clonotype as medium-sized (0.01 to 0.1%). The CDR3 sequence: CASSRTDRPIGLQPQHF. The rearrangement links TRBV7-9 to TRBJ1-5; checking the TCRdb D call of TRBD1 is not possible without DNA. Germline lookup yields CDR1 SEHNR and CDR2 FQNEAQ (reference sequence). The CDR3 totals 17 residues.

This clonotype ranks as medium-sized in terms of frequency. The chain recombines TRBV13 with TRBJ1-5; TCRdb reports TRBD1, a call that lacks DNA to check it against. There are 14 residues in the CDR3. Germline V gene data show CDR1 as PRHDT and CDR2 as FYEKMQ (reference sequence). This chain's CDR3 is CASRRWGDNQPQHF.

This clonotype is identified as medium-sized from frequency. The chain has TRBV29-1 and TRBJ1-2; TCRdb proposes TRBD1, but this gene call is untestable without DNA. This CDR3 is 13 amino acids long. CDR1 and CDR2 from the germline V gene are SQVTM and ANQGSEA. The CDR3 loop is CSVPGQGTYGYTF.